The 22 T cell receptor beta chains presented below share a single source sample, sequenced in a study of blood T cell repertoires in COVID-19. Assay used: immunoSEQ multiplex PCR; TCRdb lists only in-frame clones, some missing. This sample has about 15,000 clones, with 82% found just once. Sequencing used peripheral blood. The receptors originated from an elderly man with active or convalescent COVID-19.

The V gene is TRBV29-1, the J gene TRBJ2-5; 11 nucleotides line up with TRBD2. With 6 bases clipped from V and 5 bases from J, the junction kept 5 bases outside the gene matches. The CDR3 spans 13 residues. Germline V gene data show CDR1 as SQVTM and CDR2 as ANQGSEA. The CDR3 DNA reads as TGCAGCGTGTTACTAGCGGGGGTGGAGACCCAGTACTTC. It specifies CSVLLAGVETQYF.

The chain is built from TRBV11-2 and TRBJ2-5, with 8 bases identical to TRBD2. The CDR3 spans 14 residues. Per germline, CDR1 SGHAT and CDR2 FQNNGV. J gave up 5 bases and V 4 bases, and 6 bases lay outside the gene matches. The CDR3 sequence is CASSSAAGAETQYF. CDR3 DNA: TGTGCCAGCAGCTCTGCAGCGGGGGCTGAGACCCAGTACTTC.

V is TRBV7-6 and J is TRBJ2-7, with a tentative D call TRBD1 (6 bases). The CDR3 contains 16 residues. Germline CDR1 reads SGHVS; CDR2 reads FNYEAQ. V was cut by 1 base and J by 4 bases, with 17 bases left in between. CDR3 residues: CASSLEQRGGGYEQYF. CDR3 nucleotide sequence: TGTGCCAGCAGCTTAGAGCAAAGAGGGGGTGGGTACGAGCAGTACTTC.

The chain couples TRBV5-4 to TRBJ2-3, with 7 bases lining up with TRBD2. J was trimmed by 4 bases and V by 3 bases; bases with no gene match: 5. Germline V gene data show CDR1 as SGHNT and CDR2 as YYREEE (reference sequence). The CDR3 spans 14 residues. The CDR3 coding sequence is TGTGCCAGCAGCTCTGCGGGAGTGTCAGATACGCAGTATTTT. It codes for CASSSAGVSDTQYF. Together with reference TRBV5-4 and TRBJ2-3, the CDR3 gives the full variable domain: ETGVTQSPTHLIKTRGQQVTLRCSSQSGHNTVSWYQQALGQGPQFIFQYYREEENGRGNFPPRFSGLQFPNYSSELNVNALELDDSALYLCASSSAGVSDTQYFGPGTRLTVL.

The gene calls are TRBV11-3 and TRBJ1-1, with D unclear. The CDR3 totals 15 residues. V lost 1 base and J lost 1, with 10 bases in between. CDR1 and CDR2 (germline): SGHNT, YENEEA. DNA of the CDR3: TGTGCCAGCAGCTTAGGGGCCATGGAGAACACTGAAGCTTTCTTT. It encodes CASSLGAMENTEAFF.

The chain recombines TRBV6-6 with TRBJ2-1; maybe TRBD2 (5 bases). V lost 2 bases and J 1 base, leaving 9 bases between the germline ends. CDR1 and CDR2 from the germline V gene are MNHNY and SVGAGI (reference sequence). The CDR3 is 15 amino acids. The CDR3 here is CASSYHGVSYNEQFF. CDR3 sequence (DNA): TGTGCCAGCAGTTACCACGGGGTTTCCTACAATGAGCAGTTCTTC.

This clone has a handful of counts. This rearrangement joins TRBV15 to TRBJ1-2; 7 positions match TRBD1. The CDR3 sequence is 16 residues long. J gave up 6 bases and V 0 bases, and 10 bases lay outside the gene matches. The germline V gene has CDR1 LNHNV and CDR2 YYDKDF (reference sequence). The CDR3 sequence: CATSRETGAPGDGYTF. DNA of the CDR3: TGTGCCACCAGCAGAGAAACAGGGGCACCTGGGGATGGCTACACCTTC.

The chain combines TRBV7-2 with TRBJ2-3; 11 bases map to TRBD2. Germline CDR1 SGHTA, CDR2 FQGNSA. This CDR3 has 15 amino acids. V was clipped by 3 bases and J by 5 bases; unmatched bases: 4. The CDR3 reads CASSFSGGAGDTQYF. CDR3 sequence (DNA): TGTGCCAGCAGCTTTAGCGGGGGGGCAGGAGATACGCAGTATTTT.

The chain links TRBV19 to TRBJ1-2; 7 bases agree with TRBD1. With 1 base clipped from V and 7 bases from J, the junction kept 3 bases outside the gene matches. This CDR3 region has 13 residues. The germline V gene encodes CDR1 LNHDA and CDR2 SQIVND (reference sequence). The CDR3 nucleotides are TGTGCCAGTAGTATAGGACAGGGACGTGGCTACACCTTC. This sequence encodes CASSIGQGRGYTF. Using reference TRBV19 and TRBJ1-2 for the parts outside the CDR3, the full variable domain is DGGITQSPKYLFRKEGQNVTLSCEQNLNHDAMYWYRQDPGQGLRLIYYSQIVNDFQKGDIAEGYSVSREKKESFPLTVTSAQKNPTAFYLCASSIGQGRGYTFGSGTRLTVV.

This clone was counted between two and nine times. The chain combines TRBV28 with TRBJ1-2; 8 nucleotides agree with TRBD1. The CDR3 sequence is 12 residues long. The J segment lost 8 bases and the V segment lost 3 bases, leaving 2 bases of the junction unmatched. Germline V CDR1 and CDR2: MDHEN, SYDVKM. CDR3 coding DNA: TGTGCCAGCAGTTTCCGACAGGGGGGCTACACCTTC. This gives the protein CASSFRQGGYTF.

The chain recombines TRBV24-1 with TRBJ2-2, with TRBD1 matching 8 bases. CDR1 is KGHDR and CDR2 is SFDVKD in the germline V gene. After removal of 9 bases from V and 2 bases from J, the junction contained 7 bases not matched to a gene. This CDR3 contains 15 residues. CDR3 region: CATQPGQANTGELFF. CDR3 DNA sequence: TGTGCCACCCAACCGGGACAGGCTAACACCGGGGAGCTGTTTTTT.

The V gene is TRBV6-2 or TRBV6-3, the J gene TRBJ1-5; D gene ambiguous. The germline CDR1 and CDR2 sequences are MNHEY and SVGEGT. The V gene lost 0 bases and the J gene lost 6 bases, with 6 bases spanning the gap. This CDR3 contains 13 residues. CDR3 nucleotides: TGTGCCAGCAGTTACTCGGAGAGTCAGCCCCAGCATTTT. Protein product: CASSYSESQPQHF.

The chain employs TRBV5-1 and TRBJ2-3, with 12 bases matching TRBD2. This CDR3 spans 20 amino acids. The germline CDR1 and CDR2 sequences are SGHRS and YFSETQ. Unmatched junction bases numbered 18, after V lost 1 base and J lost 6 bases. The CDR3 sequence is CASSLPTGQALAGGLDTQYF. DNA for the CDR3: TGCGCCAGCAGCTTGCCAACGGGACAGGCTCTAGCGGGGGGGCTTGATACGCAGTATTTT.

The J gene is TRBJ1-1, the V gene TRBV19; no firm D call. The germline V and J ends were trimmed by 3 bases and 2 bases, with 10 bases remaining between them. Germline-derived CDR1 and CDR2 are LNHDA and SQIVND (reference sequence). This CDR3 is 14 amino acids long. CDR3 loop: CASSIGNLNTEAFF. In DNA, the CDR3 is TGTGCCAGTAGTATCGGGAACCTTAACACTGAAGCTTTCTTT.

The chain joins TRBV12-3 or TRBV12-4 to TRBJ1-2; TRBD1 matches 8 bases. V shed 6 bases, J shed 8 bases, and the junction held 8 bases outside the gene matches. The CDR3 is made up of 13 amino acids. DNA for the CDR3: TGTGCCAGCAGCCGACAGGGGAATCAAGGCTACACCTTC. Its translation is CASSRQGNQGYTF.

This clone was observed a single time. The chain combines TRBV11-2 with TRBJ2-7; TRBD1 matches 10 bases. Per germline, CDR1 SGHAT and CDR2 FQNNGV. Trimming cost V 4 bases and J 3 bases; bases outside gene matches: 3. The CDR3 contains 14 residues. CDR3 DNA sequence: TGTGCCAGCAGCTCCGACAGGGGGCACTACGAGCAGTACTTC. Protein sequence: CASSSDRGHYEQYF.

The chain combines TRBV7-2 with TRBJ2-7; D perhaps matches TRBD2 (7 bases). CDR3 size: 18 residues. Germline loops: CDR1 SGHTA, CDR2 FQGNSA. V was cut by 0 bases and J by 4 bases, with 22 bases left in between. The CDR3 loop is CASSLAAGSGGASYEQYF. The CDR3 DNA sequence: TGTGCCAGCAGCTTAGCTGCGGGGTCGGGGGGCGCGTCGTACGAGCAGTACTTC.

The rearrangement uses TRBV5-1 and TRBJ1-3; possible D gene TRBD1, 5 bases. CDR1 and CDR2 (germline): SGHRS, YFSETQ. CDR3 size: 16 residues. V was shortened by 4 bases and J by 0 bases, with 14 bases between the two germline ends. Here the CDR3 DNA reads TGCGCCAGCAGCGGGGGGACGCCCGCCTCTGGAAACACCATATATTTT. This codes for CASSGGTPASGNTIYF.

The chain recombines TRBV2 with TRBJ1-2, with 7 bases lining up with TRBD1. CDR3 length: 15 residues. Germline CDR1 is SNHLY and CDR2 is FYNNEI. V was clipped by 0 bases and J by 4 bases; unmatched bases: 5. This CDR3 reads CASSEARGGRYGYTF. In DNA, the CDR3 is TGTGCCAGCAGTGAAGCGCGAGGGGGCCGCTATGGCTACACCTTC.

V is TRBV7-9 and J is TRBJ2-5, with 8 bases identical to TRBD2. Germline V gene data show CDR1 as SEHNR and CDR2 as FQNEAQ (reference sequence). J lost 5 bases, V lost 7 bases, and 6 bases had no gene match. CDR3 length: 13 amino acids. The DNA for the CDR3 is TGTGCCAGCACCCGGGGGGGTGGGGAGACCCAGTACTTC. Residues: CASTRGGGETQYF.

The chain combines TRBV29-1 with TRBJ1-1, with D possibly matching TRBD1 (5 bases). V was trimmed by 2 bases and J by 0 bases, leaving 7 bases between them. Germline V lookup: CDR1 SQVTM, CDR2 ANQGSEA. The CDR3 loop spans 13 amino acids. The CDR3 coding sequence is TGCAGCGTTGAACGACAGATGAACACTGAAGCTTTCTTT. Its protein product is CSVERQMNTEAFF.

This clone has a single count. This chain connects TRBV9 to TRBJ2-2; D may be TRBD1 (6 bases). Trimming removed 0 bases from V and 6 bases from J, with 12 bases in between. This CDR3 contains 15 residues. From germline, CDR1 is SGDLS and CDR2 YYNGEE. This CDR3 reads CASSVEQGSAGELFF. DNA of the CDR3: TGTGCCAGCAGCGTAGAACAGGGATCGGCCGGGGAGCTGTTTTTT.